Sequencing of this T cell receptor beta chain was carried out in a study of response to subunit inactivated influenza vaccine. Notes on the study in general: After each seasonal influenza vaccination, few new T cells are recruited, the authors suggested.

TCRdb reprocessed the RT-PCR reads with MiXCR, giving one entry per CDR3 protein. The sample holds 150,000 to 200,000 distinct CDR3 sequences, around a tenth seen once. To note about this clonotype: The antigen remains unidentified.

The input for sequencing was non-naive T cells sorted from PBMCs, taken on the day of vaccination. The clonotype was recovered from a middle-aged man who received an inactivated influenza vaccine.

The CDR3 DNA follows: TGTGCCAGCAGTTACTCTGGCCGACCTGAAGCTTTCTTT. Its protein is CASSYSGRPEAFF. The J gene is TRBJ1-1, the V gene TRBV6-2 or TRBV6-3; no clear D gene. CDR1 MNHEY and CDR2 SVGEGT come from the germline V gene. The CDR3 runs to 13 residues. V was clipped by 0 bases and J by 6 bases, with 8 bases between them.